Below, 5 T cell receptor beta chains from the same sample are listed, as sequenced in a study of cytomegalovirus exposure and HLA in healthy donors (dated by TCRdb to about 2017). Library preparation employed the immunoSEQ multiplex PCR assay. The multiplex PCR relied on a mix of 60 forward primers for TCR Vbeta segments and 13 reverse primers for TCR Jbeta segments. The source is immuneACCESS, and TCRdb retained only in-frame sequences with V and J called. Part of the clones is not carried over; for the studies checked, unresolved V genes explain less than half of this, and the remainder is unexplained. Here the sample has under 120,000 clones; around three quarters occur a single time. The ten largest clones add up to about 2.6% of the sample. Sequencing input: PBMCs. The receptors were sampled from a man aged 50 to 59 in good health and CMV-seropositive.

This clone was picked up a small number of times. The chain carries TRBV5-1 and TRBJ2-7, with a tentative D call TRBD1 (6 bases). V dropped 3 bases and J dropped 4 bases, with 14 bases sitting between them. The CDR3 totals 14 residues. Germline CDR1 is SGHRS and CDR2 is YFSETQ. The CDR3 bases are TGCGCCAGCAGCTCCGGACAGCAGGGATACGAGCAGTACTTC. This translates into CASSSGQQGYEQYF. Full variable domain (rest looked up from reference TRBV5-1 and TRBJ2-7): KAGVTQTPRYLIKTRGQQVTLSCSPISGHRSVSWYQQTPGQGLQFLFEYFSETQRNKGNFPGRFSGRQFSNSRSEMNVSTLELGDSALYLCASSSGQQGYEQYFGPGTRLTVT.

This rearrangement joins TRBV13 to TRBJ2-7, with 7 bases matching TRBD2. Losses at the gene ends were 5 bases for V and 2 bases for J; bases not matched to a gene: 9. Germline lookup yields CDR1 PRHDT and CDR2 FYEKMQ (reference sequence). CDR3 length equals 15 residues. The CDR3 nucleotides are TGTGCCAGCAGCGTTCGGGGAGGGGCGGCCTACGAGCAGTACTTC. Translating it yields CASSVRGGAAYEQYF.

This clone appeared once. The chain couples TRBV10-3 to TRBJ1-2, with 11 bases matching TRBD1. Germline V gives CDR1 ENHRY, CDR2 SYGVKD. The CDR3 contains 17 residues. The ends lost 3 bases at V and 0 bases at J; junction bases unmatched: 6. Here the CDR3 DNA reads TGTGCCATCAGTGAAAAGGGGACAGGGGGTTCTAACTATGGCTACACCTTC. This sequence encodes CAISEKGTGGSNYGYTF.

The chain combines TRBV27 with TRBJ2-5, with D maybe TRBD2 (6 bases). Matching the DNA end better, TRBJ2-7 makes the J call doubtful. Per germline, CDR1 MNHEY and CDR2 SMNVEV (reference sequence). This CDR3 comprises 12 residues. In nucleotides, the CDR3 is TGTGCCAGCAGTCCGGGACTCTACGAGCAGTACTTC. This encodes CASSPGLYEQYF.

This chain uses TRBV2 with TRBJ1-1, with D possibly TRBD1 on 6 matching bases. CDR1 is SNHLY, CDR2 FYNNEI, per germline. Trimming left V 6 bases short and J 5 bases short, with 16 bases between. The CDR3 loop spans 14 amino acids. The CDR3: CASRDQGRGTEAFF. The CDR3 coding sequence is TGTGCCAGCAGGGACCAGGGGCGAGGAACTGAAGCTTTCTTT.